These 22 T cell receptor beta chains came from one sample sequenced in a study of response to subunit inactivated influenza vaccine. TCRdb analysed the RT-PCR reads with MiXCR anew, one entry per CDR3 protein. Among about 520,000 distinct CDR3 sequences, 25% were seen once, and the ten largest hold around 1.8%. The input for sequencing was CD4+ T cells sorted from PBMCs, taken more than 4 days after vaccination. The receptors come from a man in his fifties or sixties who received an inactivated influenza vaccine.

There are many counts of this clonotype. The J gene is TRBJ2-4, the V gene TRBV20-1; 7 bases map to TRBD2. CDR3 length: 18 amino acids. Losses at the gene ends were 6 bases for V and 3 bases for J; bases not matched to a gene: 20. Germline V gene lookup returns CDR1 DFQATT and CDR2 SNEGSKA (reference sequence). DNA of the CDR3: TGCAGTGCAAGGGCGGGGGTGGTGTACAGCGGCCTCAAAAACATTCAGTACTTC. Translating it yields CSARAGVVYSGLKNIQYF.

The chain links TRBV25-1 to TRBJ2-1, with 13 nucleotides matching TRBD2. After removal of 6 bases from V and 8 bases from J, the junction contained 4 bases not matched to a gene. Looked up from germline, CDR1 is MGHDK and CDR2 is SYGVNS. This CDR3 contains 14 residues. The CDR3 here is CASRGLAGRYEQFF. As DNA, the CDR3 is TGTGCCAGCAGGGGACTAGCGGGACGGTATGAGCAGTTCTTC. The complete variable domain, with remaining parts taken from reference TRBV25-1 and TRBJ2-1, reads EADIYQTPRYLVIGTGKKITLECSQTMGHDKMYWYQQDPGMELHLIHYSYGVNSTEKGDLSSESTVSRIRTEHFPLTLESARPSHTSQYLCASRGLAGRYEQFFGPGTRLTVL.

In nucleotides, the CDR3 is TGTGCCAGCACGCAGACCAGGGGCTATACCGGGGAGCTGTTTTTT. Translating it yields CASTQTRGYTGELFF. The genes are TRBV6-1 and TRBJ2-2; a possible D gene is TRBD1 (6 bases). V lost 7 bases and J lost 5, with 17 bases in between. This CDR3 contains 15 residues. Germline V gene lookup returns CDR1 MNHNS and CDR2 SASEGT.

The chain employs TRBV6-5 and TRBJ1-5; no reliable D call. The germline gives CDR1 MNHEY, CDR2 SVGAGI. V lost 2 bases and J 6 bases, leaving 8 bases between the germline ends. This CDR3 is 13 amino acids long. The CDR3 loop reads CASSYTSSQPQHF. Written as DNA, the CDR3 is TGTGCCAGCAGTTACACTAGTAGTCAGCCCCAGCATTTT.

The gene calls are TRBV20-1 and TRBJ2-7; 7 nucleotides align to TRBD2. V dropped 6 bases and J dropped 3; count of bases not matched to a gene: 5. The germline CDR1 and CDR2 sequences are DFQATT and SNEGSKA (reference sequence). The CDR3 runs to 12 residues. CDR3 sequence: CSALSSGYEQYF. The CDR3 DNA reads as TGCAGTGCGCTTTCTAGCGGCTACGAGCAGTACTTC.

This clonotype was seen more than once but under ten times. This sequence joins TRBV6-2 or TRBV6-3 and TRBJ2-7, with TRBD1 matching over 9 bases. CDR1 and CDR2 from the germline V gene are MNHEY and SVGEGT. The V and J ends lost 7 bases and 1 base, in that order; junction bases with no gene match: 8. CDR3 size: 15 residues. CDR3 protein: CASTLTGGSSYEQYF. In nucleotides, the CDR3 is TGTGCCAGCACCCTGACAGGGGGAAGTTCCTACGAGCAGTACTTC.

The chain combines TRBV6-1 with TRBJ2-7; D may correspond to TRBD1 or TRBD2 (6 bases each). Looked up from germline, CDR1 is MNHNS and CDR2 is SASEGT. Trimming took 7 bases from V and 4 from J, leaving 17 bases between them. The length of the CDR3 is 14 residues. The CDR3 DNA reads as TGTGCCAGCAAGGGGGGACGGATCATATACGAGCAGTACTTC. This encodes CASKGGRIIYEQYF.

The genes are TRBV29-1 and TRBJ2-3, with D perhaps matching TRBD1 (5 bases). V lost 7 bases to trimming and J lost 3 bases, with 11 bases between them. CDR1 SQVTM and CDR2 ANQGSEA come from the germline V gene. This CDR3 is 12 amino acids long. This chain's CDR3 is CSDAQGTDTQYF. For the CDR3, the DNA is TGCAGCGATGCCCAGGGTACAGATACGCAGTATTTT.

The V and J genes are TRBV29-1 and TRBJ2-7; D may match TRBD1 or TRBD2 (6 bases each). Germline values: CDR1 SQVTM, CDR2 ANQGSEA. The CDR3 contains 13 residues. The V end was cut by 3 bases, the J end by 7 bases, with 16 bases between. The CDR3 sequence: CSVEAGKGGEQYF. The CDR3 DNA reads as TGCAGCGTTGAGGCAGGGAAGGGGGGAGAGCAGTACTTC.

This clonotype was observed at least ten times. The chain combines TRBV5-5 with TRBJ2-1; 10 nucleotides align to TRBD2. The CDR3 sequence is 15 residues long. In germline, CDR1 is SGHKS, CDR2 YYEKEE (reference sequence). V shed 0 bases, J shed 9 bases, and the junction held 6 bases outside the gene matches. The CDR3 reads CASSLDSGRAPEQFF. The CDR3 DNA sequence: TGTGCCAGCAGCTTGGACAGCGGGAGGGCGCCTGAGCAGTTCTTC. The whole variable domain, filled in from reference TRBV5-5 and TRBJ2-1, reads DAGVTQSPTHLIKTRGQQVTLRCSPISGHKSVSWYQQVLGQGPQFIFQYYEKEERGRGNFPDRFSARQFPNYSSELNVNALLLGDSALYLCASSLDSGRAPEQFFGPGTRLTVL.

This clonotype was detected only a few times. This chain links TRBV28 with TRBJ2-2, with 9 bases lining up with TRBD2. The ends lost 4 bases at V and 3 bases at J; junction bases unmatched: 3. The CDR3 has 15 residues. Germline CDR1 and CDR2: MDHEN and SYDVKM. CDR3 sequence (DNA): TGTGCCAGCAGTTCGCCTAGCGGGGACACCGGGGAGCTGTTTTTT. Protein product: CASSSPSGDTGELFF.

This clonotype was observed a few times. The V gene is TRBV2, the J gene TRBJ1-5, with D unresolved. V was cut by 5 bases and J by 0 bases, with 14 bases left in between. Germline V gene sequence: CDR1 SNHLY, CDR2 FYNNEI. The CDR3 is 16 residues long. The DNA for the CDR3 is TGTGCCAGCAGTCCGTCCGTAGGGAATAGCAATCAGCCCCAGCATTTT. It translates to CASSPSVGNSNQPQHF.

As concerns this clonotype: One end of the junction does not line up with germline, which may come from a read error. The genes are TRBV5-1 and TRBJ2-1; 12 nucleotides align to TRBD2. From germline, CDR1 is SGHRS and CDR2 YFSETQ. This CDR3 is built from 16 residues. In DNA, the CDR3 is TGCGCCAGCAAAAGGACTAGCGGGGCCTCCTACAGTGAGCAGTTCTTC. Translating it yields CASKRTSGASYSEQFF. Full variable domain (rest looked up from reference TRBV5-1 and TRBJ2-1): KAGVTQTPRYLIKTRGQQVTLSCSPISGHRSVSWYQQTPGQGLQFLFEYFSETQRNKGNFPGRFSGRQFSNSRSEMNVSTLELGDSALYLCASKRTSGASYSEQFFGPGTRLTVL.

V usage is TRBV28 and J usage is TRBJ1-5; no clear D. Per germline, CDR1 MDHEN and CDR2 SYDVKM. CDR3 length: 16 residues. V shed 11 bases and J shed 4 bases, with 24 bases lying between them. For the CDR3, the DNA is TGTGCCGCCAAGGACGGCATCCCGGGCCGGAATCAGCCCCAGCATTTT. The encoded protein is CAAKDGIPGRNQPQHF. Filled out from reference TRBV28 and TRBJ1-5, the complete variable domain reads DVKVTQSSRYLVKRTGEKVFLECVQDMDHENMFWYRQDPGLGLRLIYFSYDVKMKEKGDIPEGYSVSREKKERFSLILESASTNQTSMYLCAAKDGIPGRNQPQHFGDGTRLSIL.

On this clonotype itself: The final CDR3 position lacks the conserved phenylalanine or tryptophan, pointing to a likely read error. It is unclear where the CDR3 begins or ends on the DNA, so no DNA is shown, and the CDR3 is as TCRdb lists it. This CDR3 is CSARTGRVI. The J gene is TRBJ2-7, the V gene TRBV20-1; TRBD1 is taken as the D call from the table, unchecked against the DNA. Ends included, the CDR3 has 9 residues. Germline V gene data show CDR1 as DFQATT and CDR2 as SNEGSKA (reference sequence).

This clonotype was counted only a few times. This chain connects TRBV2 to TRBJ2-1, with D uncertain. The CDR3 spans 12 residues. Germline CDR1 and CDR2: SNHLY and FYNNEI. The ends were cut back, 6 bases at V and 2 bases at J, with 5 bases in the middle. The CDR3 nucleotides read TGTGCCAGCAGGAAGACCTACAATGAGCAGTTCTTC. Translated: CASRKTYNEQFF.

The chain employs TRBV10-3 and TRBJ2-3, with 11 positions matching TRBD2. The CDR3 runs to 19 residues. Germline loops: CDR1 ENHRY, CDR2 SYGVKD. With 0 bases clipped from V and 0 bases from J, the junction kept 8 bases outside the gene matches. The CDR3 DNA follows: TGTGCCATCAGTGAGTCGAATGTAGCGGGGGGGGTTAGCACAGATACGCAGTATTTT. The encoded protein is CAISESNVAGGVSTDTQYF.

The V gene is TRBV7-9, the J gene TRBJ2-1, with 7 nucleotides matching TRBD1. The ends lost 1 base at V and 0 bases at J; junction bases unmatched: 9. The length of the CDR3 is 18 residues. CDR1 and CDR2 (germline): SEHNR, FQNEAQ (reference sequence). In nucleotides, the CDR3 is TGTGCCAGCAGCTTAGAATCGGGGACAGCACGCTCCTACAATGAGCAGTTCTTC. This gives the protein CASSLESGTARSYNEQFF.

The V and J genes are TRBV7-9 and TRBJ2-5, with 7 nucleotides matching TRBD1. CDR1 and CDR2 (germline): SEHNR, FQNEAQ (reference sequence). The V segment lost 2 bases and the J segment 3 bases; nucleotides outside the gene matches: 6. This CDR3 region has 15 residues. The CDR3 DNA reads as TGTGCCAGCAGCTTATCCCGGACAGGCGAAGAGACCCAGTACTTC. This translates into CASSLSRTGEETQYF.

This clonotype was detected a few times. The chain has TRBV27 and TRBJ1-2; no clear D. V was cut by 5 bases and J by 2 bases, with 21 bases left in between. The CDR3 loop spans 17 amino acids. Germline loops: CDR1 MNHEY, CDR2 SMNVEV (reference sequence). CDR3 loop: CASSPITWKIRNYGYTF. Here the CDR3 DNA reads TGTGCCAGCAGTCCAATTACCTGGAAGATCCGAAACTATGGCTACACCTTC.

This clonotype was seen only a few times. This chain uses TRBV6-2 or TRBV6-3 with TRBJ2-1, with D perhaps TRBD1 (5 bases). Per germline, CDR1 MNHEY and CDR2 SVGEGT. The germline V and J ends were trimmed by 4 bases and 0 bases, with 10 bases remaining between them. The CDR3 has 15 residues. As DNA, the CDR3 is TGTGCCAGCAGTTCGACAGCCAGCTCCTACAATGAGCAGTTCTTC. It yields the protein CASSSTASSYNEQFF.

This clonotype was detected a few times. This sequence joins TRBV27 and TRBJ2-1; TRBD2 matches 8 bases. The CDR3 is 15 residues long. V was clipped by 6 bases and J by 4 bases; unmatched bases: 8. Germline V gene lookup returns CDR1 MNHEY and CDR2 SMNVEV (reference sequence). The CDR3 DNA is TGTGCCAGCAGGCGAGCGGGAGCGGATTACAATGAGCAGTTCTTC. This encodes CASRRAGADYNEQFF.